In its sample, the clone carrying this TCR beta chain ranks as medium-sized (0.01 to 0.1%). What it binds is not known. Whole-study findings and limits: In terms of TCR gene usage, tumor memory CD4+ T cells clustered together with blood and lymph node memory CD4+ cells, as well as with lymph node naive CD4+ cells. Roughly an eighth of tumor Treg sequences matched naive CD4+ cells. Tumor Treg TCRs overlapped most with tumor naive CD4+ cells.

This CDR3 region has 15 residues. V was clipped by 6 bases and J by 0 bases, with 14 bases between them. The TRBV12-4/TRBJ1-2 clonotypes were amplified using barcode primers with ligated adaptors. TCRdb fed the multiplex PCR reads into MiXCR, producing one record per CDR3 protein. The top ten clones hold less than 8.5% of a sample with roughly 990 distinct CDR3 sequences, roughly 6% of them seen once. Sequenced: naive CD4+ T cells sorted from blood. Subset meaning: naive CD4+ T cells, CD4+CD45RA+CD25-. The origin of this receptor is a female donor with breast cancer. The chain recombines TRBV12-3 or TRBV12-4 with TRBJ1-2, with unresolved D. Here the CDR3 DNA reads TGTGCCAGCAGAGAGCAGGAGGCTTCTAACTATGGCTACACCTTC. The encoded protein is CASREQEASNYGYTF.